These 24 T cell receptor beta chains originate from one sample sequenced in a study of shared clonotypes between healthy human individuals. Some clones are missing from TCRdb's copy, which holds only in-frame ones; the method was immunoSEQ multiplex PCR. The sample has about 1.5 million clones, 95% to 99% seen once. The sequencing input was naive CD4+ T cells sorted from blood. Subset denoted: CD45RA+ positively selected. The origin of the receptors is a man aged 25-45 years in good health.

The chain couples TRBV16 to TRBJ2-7; D gene ambiguous. Looked up from germline, CDR1 is KGHSY and CDR2 is FQNENV. This CDR3 is built from 16 residues. The V and J ends lost 4 bases and 6 bases respectively, with 22 bases between them. The CDR3 coding sequence is TGTGCCAGCAGCCCTCGGACGACTGCTCATGCGTCCGAGCAGTACTTC. Protein: CASSPRTTAHASEQYF.

The chain is built from TRBV28 and TRBJ2-5; D is unclear. Trimming removed 2 bases from V and 2 bases from J, with 15 bases in between. Germline V CDR1 and CDR2: MDHEN, SYDVKM. The CDR3 has 16 amino acids. CDR3 nucleotide sequence: TGTGCCAGCAGTTTAGAAGGGCCCCTAGTTCAAGAGACCCAGTACTTC. Its protein product is CASSLEGPLVQETQYF.

This chain joins TRBV6-5 and TRBJ1-5, with 8 bases matching TRBD1. Germline lookup yields CDR1 MNHEY and CDR2 SVGAGI. V shed 5 bases and J 5 bases; nucleotides not matched to a gene: 5. The CDR3 runs to 14 residues. The CDR3 protein is CASSEGTGDQPQHF. The CDR3 DNA sequence: TGTGCCAGCAGTGAAGGGACAGGCGATCAGCCCCAGCATTTT.

The chain uses TRBV5-1 and TRBJ1-1, with 10 bases matching TRBD1. The CDR3 runs 17 residues. The junction had 11 bases not matched to a gene; V was cut back by 6 bases and J by 0 bases. Germline V lookup: CDR1 SGHRS, CDR2 YFSETQ. CDR3 amino acids: CASKVSPDRGLNTEAFF. DNA of the CDR3: TGCGCCAGCAAAGTATCCCCGGACAGGGGGTTGAACACTGAAGCTTTCTTT.

A note on this clone: Other DNA sequences from this sample encode an identical CDR3 as well. The chain has TRBV20-1 and TRBJ2-5, with D unclear. The germline V gene encodes CDR1 DFQATT and CDR2 SNEGSKA (reference sequence). The ends were cut back, 3 bases at V and 2 bases at J, with 4 bases in the middle. The CDR3 contains 11 residues. CDR3 nucleotide sequence: TGCAGTGCTAGCACACAAGAGACCCAGTACTTC. It is translated as CSASTQETQYF.

This clone was seen once. The chain links TRBV4-1 to TRBJ2-7; 11 nucleotides agree with TRBD2. The length of the CDR3 is 17 residues. The V and J ends lost 0 bases and 2 bases, in that order; junction bases with no gene match: 6. Germline V gene lookup returns CDR1 MGHRA and CDR2 YSYEKL. The CDR3 loop is CASSQERLAGTPYEQYF. In nucleotides, the CDR3 is TGCGCCAGCAGCCAAGAGCGACTAGCGGGAACCCCCTACGAGCAGTACTTC.

The chain carries TRBV6-5 and TRBJ2-7, with D possibly being TRBD2 (6 bases). From germline, CDR1 is MNHEY and CDR2 SVGAGI. Trimming removed 6 bases from V and 0 bases from J, with 9 bases in between. The CDR3 is made up of 13 amino acids. The CDR3 DNA is TGTGCCAGCAGGTTAGCGGCCTCCTACGAGCAGTACTTC. As protein: CASRLAASYEQYF.

CDR3: CASSPARSQETQYF. CDR3 nucleotides: TGTGCCAGCAGCCCGGCGAGGTCCCAAGAGACCCAGTACTTC. V is TRBV5-4 and J is TRBJ2-5; D is undetermined. This CDR3 has 14 amino acids. Germline assignment: CDR1 SGHNT and CDR2 YYREEE (reference sequence). V lost 4 bases, J lost 1 base, and 11 bases lay in between.

Only one count was recorded for this clone. The same CDR3 can be traced to other DNA sequences in this sample. The genes are TRBV9 and TRBJ2-3, with 11 bases identical to TRBD2. CDR1 and CDR2 from the germline V gene are SGDLS and YYNGEE. Losses at the gene ends were 0 bases for V and 1 base for J; bases not matched to a gene: 1. This CDR3 is built from 16 residues. The CDR3 DNA reads TGTGCCAGCAGCGTAGGGACTAGCGGGCGCACAGATACGCAGTATTTT. Protein product: CASSVGTSGRTDTQYF.

The V and J genes are TRBV9 and TRBJ2-6; no clear D gene. The CDR3 runs 16 residues. V was cut by 3 bases and J by 1 base, with 11 bases left in between. Germline V lookup: CDR1 SGDLS, CDR2 YYNGEE. The CDR3 protein is CASSARPNSGANVLTF. In DNA form, the CDR3 reads TGTGCCAGCAGCGCCCGCCCGAATTCTGGGGCCAACGTCCTGACTTTC. The whole variable domain, remainder taken from reference TRBV9 and TRBJ2-6, is DSGVTQTPKHLITATGQRVTLRCSPRSGDLSVYWYQQSLDQGLQFLIQYYNGEERAKGNILERFSAQQFPDLHSELNLSSLELGDSALYFCASSARPNSGANVLTFGAGSRLTVL.

This clone was picked up one time. The CDR3 loop reads CASRLAGQEYNEQFF. CDR3 nucleotide sequence: TGTGCCAGCCGATTGGCGGGACAGGAATACAATGAGCAGTTCTTC. V gene TRBV6-5 combines with J gene TRBJ2-1; 8 bases are shared with TRBD1. This CDR3 has 15 residues. Germline assignment: CDR1 MNHEY and CDR2 SVGAGI. Trimming removed 8 bases from V and 4 bases from J; junction bases left unmatched: 10.

This chain connects TRBV19 to TRBJ2-7; TRBD1 or TRBD2 may be the D gene (6 bases each). The CDR3 has 15 residues. The germline CDR1 and CDR2 sequences are LNHDA and SQIVND (reference sequence). Trimming removed 6 bases from V and 5 bases from J, with 20 bases in between. The CDR3 sequence: CASRTNWGRGDEQYF. CDR3 DNA sequence: TGTGCCAGTAGGACCAACTGGGGTAGGGGGGACGAGCAGTACTTC.

This clone occurred once. The CDR3: CASSQEGAGTDEQYF. As DNA, the CDR3 is TGTGCCAGCAGCCAAGAGGGAGCGGGTACAGACGAGCAGTACTTC. The chain has TRBV4-2 and TRBJ2-7, with D perhaps TRBD2 (6 bases). Trimming pared 0 bases from V and 5 bases from J, leaving 14 bases between. CDR1 is LGHNA and CDR2 is YNFKEQ in the germline V gene. The CDR3 extends over 15 amino acids.

The chain couples TRBV5-1 to TRBJ2-1; D is unresolved. The CDR3 consists of 16 residues. Trimming took 2 bases from V and 2 from J, leaving 14 bases between them. Per germline, CDR1 SGHRS and CDR2 YFSETQ. Written as DNA, the CDR3 is TGCGCCAGCAGCTTAGTTCCAGGTCCCCCCTACAATGAGCAGTTCTTC. Amino acids: CASSLVPGPPYNEQFF.

The chain couples TRBV18 to TRBJ2-7; D is unresolved. The CDR3 covers 15 residues. The ends were cut back, 1 base at V and 2 bases at J, with 12 bases in the middle. CDR1 KGHSH and CDR2 LQKENI come from the germline V gene. CDR3 DNA sequence: TGTGCCAGCTCACCACTAGGGCAGTCAACCTACGAGCAGTACTTC. This translates into CASSPLGQSTYEQYF.

The gene calls are TRBV6-5 and TRBJ2-5; tentatively, D is TRBD2 (5 bases). V lost 4 bases and J lost 4, with 10 bases in between. Per germline, CDR1 MNHEY and CDR2 SVGAGI. This CDR3 has 13 amino acids. The CDR3, as DNA: TGTGCCAGCAGTTTGACGGAGGTAGAGACCCAGTACTTC. It yields the protein CASSLTEVETQYF.

This chain joins TRBV15 and TRBJ2-1; D is unclear. Germline loops: CDR1 LNHNV, CDR2 YYDKDF (reference sequence). V was pared by 2 bases and J by 4 bases, with 3 bases between. The CDR3 sequence is 12 residues long. The CDR3 reads CATSRNYNEQFF. The CDR3 bases are TGTGCCACCAGCAGAAATTACAATGAGCAGTTCTTC.

The rearrangement links TRBV2 to TRBJ2-1; D is possibly TRBD1 (5 bases). The length of the CDR3 is 16 residues. V lost 2 bases and J 2 bases, leaving 13 bases between the germline ends. Looked up from germline, CDR1 is SNHLY and CDR2 is FYNNEI. CDR3 sequence: CASSESRQFAYNEQFF. The CDR3 DNA follows: TGTGCCAGCAGTGAATCTCGACAGTTTGCCTACAATGAGCAGTTCTTC.

This chain connects TRBV7-8 to TRBJ2-7, with TRBD1 matching over 8 bases. Trimming cost V 5 bases and J 4 bases; bases outside gene matches: 4. The length of the CDR3 is 13 residues. Germline V gene lookup returns CDR1 SGHVS and CDR2 FQNEAQ. CDR3: CASSRGQAYEQYF. In DNA form, the CDR3 reads TGTGCCAGCAGCAGGGGACAGGCATACGAGCAGTACTTC.

The J gene is TRBJ1-1, the V gene TRBV7-6; TRBD1 matches 8 bases. Trimming removed 4 bases from V and 2 bases from J; junction bases left unmatched: 9. CDR1 is SGHVS and CDR2 is FNYEAQ in the germline V gene. The CDR3 is 16 residues long. The DNA of the CDR3 is TGTGCCAGCAGCTCTATAGCAGGGGGCCGAAACACTGAAGCTTTCTTT. Encoded protein: CASSSIAGGRNTEAFF.

As to this clone: Other DNA sequences from this sample encode an identical CDR3 as well. This chain connects TRBV7-2 to TRBJ1-5, with D hard to call. CDR1 SGHTA and CDR2 FQGNSA come from the germline V gene. V lost 4 bases and J 4 bases, leaving 5 bases between the germline ends. This CDR3 comprises 12 residues. This chain's CDR3 is CASSSQNQPQHF. The CDR3 bases are TGTGCCAGCAGCTCGCAAAATCAGCCCCAGCATTTT.

The chain recombines TRBV5-1 with TRBJ2-5; 8 nucleotides agree with TRBD2. Unmatched junction bases numbered 9, after V lost 3 bases and J lost 5 bases. The germline gives CDR1 SGHRS, CDR2 YFSETQ. The length of the CDR3 is 15 residues. DNA of the CDR3: TGCGCCAGCAGCTCCCGAGCGGGAGTTTGGGAGACCCAGTACTTC. Translated: CASSSRAGVWETQYF.

The CDR3 bases are TGCGCCAGCAGCTTGGGATATGGGGGCGCGGCAGATACGCAGTATTTT. It yields the protein CASSLGYGGAADTQYF. This rearrangement joins TRBV5-1 to TRBJ2-3; a weak D match, TRBD1 (6 bases). Trimming shortened V by 0 bases and J by 4 bases, and 15 bases separated the two germline ends. CDR1 SGHRS and CDR2 YFSETQ come from the germline V gene. The CDR3 consists of 16 residues.

The rearrangement uses TRBV29-1 and TRBJ1-2; D perhaps matches TRBD1 (6 bases). Deletions cut 7 bases from V and 4 bases from J, with 22 bases between. This CDR3 is built from 15 residues. Germline values: CDR1 SQVTM, CDR2 ANQGSEA. CDR3 DNA sequence: TGCAGCGCCGTAATTGGGGGCCGGTCCTTCTATGGCTACACCTTC. Amino acid sequence: CSAVIGGRSFYGYTF.